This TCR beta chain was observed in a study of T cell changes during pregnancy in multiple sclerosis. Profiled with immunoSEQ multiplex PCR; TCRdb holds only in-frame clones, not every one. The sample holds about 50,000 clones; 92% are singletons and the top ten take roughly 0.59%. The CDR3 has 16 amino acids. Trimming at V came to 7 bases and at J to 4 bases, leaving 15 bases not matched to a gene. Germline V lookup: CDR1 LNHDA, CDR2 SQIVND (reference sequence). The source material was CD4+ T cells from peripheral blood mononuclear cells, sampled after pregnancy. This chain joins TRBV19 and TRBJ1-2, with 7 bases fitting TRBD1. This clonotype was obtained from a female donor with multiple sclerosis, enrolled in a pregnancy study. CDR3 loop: CASTIQFRQGPYGYTF. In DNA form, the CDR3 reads TGTGCCAGTACCATACAATTCCGACAGGGCCCCTATGGCTACACCTTC.